This TCR beta chain was observed in a study of T cell repertoires in cytomegalovirus infection. The CDR3 has 14 residues. The trim removed 0 bases at V and 4 bases at J, leaving 3 bases unmatched. TCRdb reprocessed the reads via MiXCR and lists one record per CDR3 protein. The sample consists of approximately 400,000 distinct CDR3 sequences, under 40% of them appearing once. The sequencing input was PBMCs. The J gene is TRBJ2-7, the V gene TRBV12-3 or TRBV12-4, with TRBD1 matching over 7 bases. The receptor's source is a human donor in good health (CMV status not recorded). Some clones in this sample may be carry-over from other donors' samples. The CDR3: CASSLAGTDYEQYF. The CDR3 nucleotides read TGTGCCAGCAGTTTAGCCGGGACAGATTACGAGCAGTACTTC.